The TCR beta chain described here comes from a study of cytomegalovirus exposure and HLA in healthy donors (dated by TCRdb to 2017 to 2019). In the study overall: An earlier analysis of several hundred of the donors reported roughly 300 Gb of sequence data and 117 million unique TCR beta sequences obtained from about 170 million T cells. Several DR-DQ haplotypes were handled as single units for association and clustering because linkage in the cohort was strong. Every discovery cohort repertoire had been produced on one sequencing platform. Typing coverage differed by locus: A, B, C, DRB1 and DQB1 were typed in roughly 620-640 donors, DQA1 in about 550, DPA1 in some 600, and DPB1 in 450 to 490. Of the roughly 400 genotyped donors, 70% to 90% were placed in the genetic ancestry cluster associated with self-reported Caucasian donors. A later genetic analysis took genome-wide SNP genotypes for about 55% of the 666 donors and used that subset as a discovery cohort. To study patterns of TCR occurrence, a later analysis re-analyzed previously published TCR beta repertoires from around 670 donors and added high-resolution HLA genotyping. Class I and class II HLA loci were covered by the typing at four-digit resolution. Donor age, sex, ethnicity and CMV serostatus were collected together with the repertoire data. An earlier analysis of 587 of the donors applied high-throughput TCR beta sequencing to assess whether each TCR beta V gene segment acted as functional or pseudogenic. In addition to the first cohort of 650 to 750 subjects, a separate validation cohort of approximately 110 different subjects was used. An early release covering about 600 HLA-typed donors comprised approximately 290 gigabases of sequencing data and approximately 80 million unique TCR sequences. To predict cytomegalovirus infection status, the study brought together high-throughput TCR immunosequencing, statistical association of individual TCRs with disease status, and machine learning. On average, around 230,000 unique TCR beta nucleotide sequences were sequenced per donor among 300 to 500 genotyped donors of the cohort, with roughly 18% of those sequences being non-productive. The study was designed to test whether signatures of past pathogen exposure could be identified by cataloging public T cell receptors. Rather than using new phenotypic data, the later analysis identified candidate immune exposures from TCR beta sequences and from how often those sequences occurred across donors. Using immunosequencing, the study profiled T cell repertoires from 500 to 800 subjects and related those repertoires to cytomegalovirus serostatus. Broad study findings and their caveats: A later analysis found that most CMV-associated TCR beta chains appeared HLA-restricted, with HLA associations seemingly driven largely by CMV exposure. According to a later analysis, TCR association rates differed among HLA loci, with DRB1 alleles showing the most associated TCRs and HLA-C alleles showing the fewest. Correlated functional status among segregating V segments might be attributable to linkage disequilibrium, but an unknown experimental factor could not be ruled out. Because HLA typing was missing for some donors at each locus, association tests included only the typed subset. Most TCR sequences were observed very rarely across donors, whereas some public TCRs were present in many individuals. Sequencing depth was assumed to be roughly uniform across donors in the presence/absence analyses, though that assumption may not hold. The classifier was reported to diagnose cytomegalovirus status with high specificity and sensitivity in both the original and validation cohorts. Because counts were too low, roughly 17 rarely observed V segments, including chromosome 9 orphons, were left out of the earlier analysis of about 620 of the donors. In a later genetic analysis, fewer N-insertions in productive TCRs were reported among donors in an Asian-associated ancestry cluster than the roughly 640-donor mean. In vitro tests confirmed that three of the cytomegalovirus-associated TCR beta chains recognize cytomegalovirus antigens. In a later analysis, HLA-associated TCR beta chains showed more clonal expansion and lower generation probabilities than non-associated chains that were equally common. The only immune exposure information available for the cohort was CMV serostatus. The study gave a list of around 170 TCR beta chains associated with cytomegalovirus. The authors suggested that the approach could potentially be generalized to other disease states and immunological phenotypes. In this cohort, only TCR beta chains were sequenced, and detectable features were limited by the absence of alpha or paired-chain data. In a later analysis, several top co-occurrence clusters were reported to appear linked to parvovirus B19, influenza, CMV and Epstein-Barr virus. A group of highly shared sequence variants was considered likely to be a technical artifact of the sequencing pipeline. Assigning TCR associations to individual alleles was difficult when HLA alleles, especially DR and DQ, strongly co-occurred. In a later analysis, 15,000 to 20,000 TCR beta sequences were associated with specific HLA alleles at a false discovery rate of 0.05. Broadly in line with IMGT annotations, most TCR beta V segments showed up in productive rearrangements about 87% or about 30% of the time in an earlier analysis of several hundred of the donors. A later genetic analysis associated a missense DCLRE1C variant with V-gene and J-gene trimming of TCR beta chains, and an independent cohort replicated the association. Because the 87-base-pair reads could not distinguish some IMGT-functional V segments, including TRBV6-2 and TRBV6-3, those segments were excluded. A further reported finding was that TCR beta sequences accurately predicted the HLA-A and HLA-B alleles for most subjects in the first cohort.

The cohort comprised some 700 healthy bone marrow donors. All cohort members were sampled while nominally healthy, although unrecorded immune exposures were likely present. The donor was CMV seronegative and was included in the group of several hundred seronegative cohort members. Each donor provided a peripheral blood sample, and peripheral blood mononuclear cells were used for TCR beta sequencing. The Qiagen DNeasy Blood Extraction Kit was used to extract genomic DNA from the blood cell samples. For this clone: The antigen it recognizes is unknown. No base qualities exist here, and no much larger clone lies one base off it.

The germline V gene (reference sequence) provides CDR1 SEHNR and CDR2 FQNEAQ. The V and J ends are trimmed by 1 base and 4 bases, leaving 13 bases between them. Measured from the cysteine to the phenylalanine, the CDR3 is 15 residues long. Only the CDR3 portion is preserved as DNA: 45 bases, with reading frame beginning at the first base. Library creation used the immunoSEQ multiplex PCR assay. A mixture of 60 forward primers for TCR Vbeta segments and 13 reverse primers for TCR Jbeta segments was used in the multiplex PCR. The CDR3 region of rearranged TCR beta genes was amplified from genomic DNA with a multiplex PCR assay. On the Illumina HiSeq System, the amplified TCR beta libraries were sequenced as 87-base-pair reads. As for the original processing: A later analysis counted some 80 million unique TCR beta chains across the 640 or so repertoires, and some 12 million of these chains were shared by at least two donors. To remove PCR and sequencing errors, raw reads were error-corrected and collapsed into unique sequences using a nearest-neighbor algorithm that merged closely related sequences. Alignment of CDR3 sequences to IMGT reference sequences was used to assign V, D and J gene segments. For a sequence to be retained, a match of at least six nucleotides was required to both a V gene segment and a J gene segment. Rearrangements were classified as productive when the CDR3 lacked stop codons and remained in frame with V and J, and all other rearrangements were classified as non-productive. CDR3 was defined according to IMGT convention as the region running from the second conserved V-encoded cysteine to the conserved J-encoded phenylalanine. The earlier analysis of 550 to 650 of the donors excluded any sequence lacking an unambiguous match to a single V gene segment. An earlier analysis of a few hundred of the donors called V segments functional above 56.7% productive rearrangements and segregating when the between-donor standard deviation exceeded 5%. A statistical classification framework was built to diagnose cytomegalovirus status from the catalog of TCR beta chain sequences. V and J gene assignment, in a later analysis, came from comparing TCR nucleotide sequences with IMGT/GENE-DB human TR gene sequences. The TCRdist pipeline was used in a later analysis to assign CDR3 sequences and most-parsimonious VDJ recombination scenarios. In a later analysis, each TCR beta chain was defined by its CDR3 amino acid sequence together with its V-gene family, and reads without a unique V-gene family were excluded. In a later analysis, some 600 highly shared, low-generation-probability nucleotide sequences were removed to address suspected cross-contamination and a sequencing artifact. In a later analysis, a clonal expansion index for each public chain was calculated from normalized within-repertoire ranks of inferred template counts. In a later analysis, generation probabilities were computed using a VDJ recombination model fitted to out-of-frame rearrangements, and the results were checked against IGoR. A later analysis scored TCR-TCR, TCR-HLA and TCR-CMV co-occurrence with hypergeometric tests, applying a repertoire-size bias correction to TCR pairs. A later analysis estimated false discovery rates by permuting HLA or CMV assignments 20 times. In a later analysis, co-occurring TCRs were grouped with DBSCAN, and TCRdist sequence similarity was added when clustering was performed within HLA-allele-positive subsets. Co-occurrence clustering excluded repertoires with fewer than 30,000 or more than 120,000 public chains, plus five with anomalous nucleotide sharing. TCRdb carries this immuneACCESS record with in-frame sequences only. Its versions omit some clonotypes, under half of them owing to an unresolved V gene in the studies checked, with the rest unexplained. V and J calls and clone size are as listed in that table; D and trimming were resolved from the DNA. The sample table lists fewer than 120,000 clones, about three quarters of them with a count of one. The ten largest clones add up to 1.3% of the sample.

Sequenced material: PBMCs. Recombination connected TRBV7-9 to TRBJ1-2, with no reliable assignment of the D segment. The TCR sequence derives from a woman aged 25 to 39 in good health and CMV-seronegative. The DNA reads TGTGCCAGCAGCTTAGGGGAGGGTGGGAGCTATGGCTACACCTTC. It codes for CASSLGEGGSYGYTF.